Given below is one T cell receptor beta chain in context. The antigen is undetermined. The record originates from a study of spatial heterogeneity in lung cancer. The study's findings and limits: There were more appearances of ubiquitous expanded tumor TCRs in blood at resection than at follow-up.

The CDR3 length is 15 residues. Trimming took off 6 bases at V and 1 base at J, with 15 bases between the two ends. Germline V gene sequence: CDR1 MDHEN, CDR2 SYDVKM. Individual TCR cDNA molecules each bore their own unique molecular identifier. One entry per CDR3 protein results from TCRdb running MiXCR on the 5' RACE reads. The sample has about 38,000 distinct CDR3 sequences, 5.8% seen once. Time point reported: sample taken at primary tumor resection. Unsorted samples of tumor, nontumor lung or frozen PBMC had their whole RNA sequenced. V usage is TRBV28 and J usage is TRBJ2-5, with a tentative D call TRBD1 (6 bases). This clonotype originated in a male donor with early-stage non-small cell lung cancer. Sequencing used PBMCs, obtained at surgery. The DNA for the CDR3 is TGTGCCAGCAGCCAATGGACAGCCGGCCAAGAGACCCAGTACTTC. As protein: CASSQWTAGQETQYF.